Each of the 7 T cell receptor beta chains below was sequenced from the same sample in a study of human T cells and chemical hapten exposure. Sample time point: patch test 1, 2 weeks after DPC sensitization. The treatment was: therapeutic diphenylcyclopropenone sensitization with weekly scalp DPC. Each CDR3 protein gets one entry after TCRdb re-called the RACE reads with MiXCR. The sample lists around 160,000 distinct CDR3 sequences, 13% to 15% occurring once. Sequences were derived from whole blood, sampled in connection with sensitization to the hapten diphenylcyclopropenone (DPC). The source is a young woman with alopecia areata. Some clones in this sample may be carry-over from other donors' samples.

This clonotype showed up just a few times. The CDR3 here is CASSVPPGTTHVQYF. CDR3 bases: TGTGCCAGCAGCGTCCCCCCCGGGACTACCCACGTGCAGTACTTC. The chain carries TRBV9 and TRBJ2-7; TRBD2 agrees at 7 bases. Germline values: CDR1 SGDLS, CDR2 YYNGEE. V trimming: 2 bases; J trimming: 9 bases; junction bases outside the gene matches: 14. The CDR3 covers 15 residues. The full variable domain, in which reference TRBV9 and TRBJ2-7 provide the parts outside the CDR3, is DSGVTQTPKHLITATGQRVTLRCSPRSGDLSVYWYQQSLDQGLQFLIQYYNGEERAKGNILERFSAQQFPDLHSELNLSSLELGDSALYFCASSVPPGTTHVQYFGPGTRLTVT.

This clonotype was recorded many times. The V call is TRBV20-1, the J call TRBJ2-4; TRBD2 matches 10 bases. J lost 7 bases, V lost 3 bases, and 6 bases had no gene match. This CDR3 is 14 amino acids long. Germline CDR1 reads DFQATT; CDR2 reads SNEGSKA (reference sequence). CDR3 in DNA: TGCAGTGCTAGGCCCGCTAGCGGGAGCAACATTCAGTACTTC. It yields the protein CSARPASGSNIQYF.

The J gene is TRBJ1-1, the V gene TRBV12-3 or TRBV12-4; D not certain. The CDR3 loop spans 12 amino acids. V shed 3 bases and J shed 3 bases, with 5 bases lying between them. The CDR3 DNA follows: TGTGCCAGCAGTTTTGGTTACACTGAAGCTTTCTTT. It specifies CASSFGYTEAFF.

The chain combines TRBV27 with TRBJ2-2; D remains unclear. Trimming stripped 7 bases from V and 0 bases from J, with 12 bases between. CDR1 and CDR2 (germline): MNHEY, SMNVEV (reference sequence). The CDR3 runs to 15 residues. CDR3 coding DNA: TGTGCCAGCACAACCTTCTCCGCGAACACCGGGGAGCTGTTTTTT. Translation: CASTTFSANTGELFF.

In DNA, the CDR3 is TGTGCCAGCAGCGTAGACCTGCCTGGGTTAGCCGGCACAGATACGCAGTATTTT. It encodes CASSVDLPGLAGTDTQYF. The rearrangement links TRBV9 to TRBJ2-3; D is unresolved. Trimming stripped 0 bases from V and 1 base from J, with 18 bases between. CDR3 length: 18 residues. Per the germline V gene, CDR1 is SGDLS and CDR2 is YYNGEE. Using reference TRBV9 and TRBJ2-3 for the parts outside the CDR3, the full variable domain is DSGVTQTPKHLITATGQRVTLRCSPRSGDLSVYWYQQSLDQGLQFLIQYYNGEERAKGNILERFSAQQFPDLHSELNLSSLELGDSALYFCASSVDLPGLAGTDTQYFGPGTRLTVL.

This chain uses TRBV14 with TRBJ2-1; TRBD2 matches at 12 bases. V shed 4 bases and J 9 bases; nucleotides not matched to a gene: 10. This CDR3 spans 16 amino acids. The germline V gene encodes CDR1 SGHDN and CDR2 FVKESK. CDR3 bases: TGTGCCAGCAGCCTCAGGGCTAGCGGGGGGGCCGGTGAGCAGTTCTTC. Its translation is CASSLRASGGAGEQFF.

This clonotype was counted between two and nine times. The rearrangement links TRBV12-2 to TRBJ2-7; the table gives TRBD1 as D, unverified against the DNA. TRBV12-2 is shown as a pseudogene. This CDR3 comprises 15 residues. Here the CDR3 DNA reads TGTGCAAGTCGCCGCCGCCGGGACAACTCCTACGAGCAGTACTTC. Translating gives CASRRRRDNSYEQYF.